The rows below give T cell receptor beta chains drawn from one sample of a study of lymphopenia after photon versus proton radiotherapy. The data were produced by immunoSEQ multiplex PCR, yet TCRdb's version contains in-frame clones alone and is incomplete. Of 25,000 to 35,000 clones listed, about 86% were seen once; the top ten hold 45% to 60%. The material sequenced was peripheral blood, taken from a patient treated with proton-based radiotherapy. These receptors originate from a woman aged 55-75 years with cholangiocarcinoma. Some clones in this sample may be carry-over from other donors' samples. The CDR3 runs from the conserved cysteine through the conserved F or W. The order of the fields is V gene, CDR3 protein.

TRBV6-5,CASSASGKEEQFF
TRBV28,CASSSADRLSGNTIYF
TRBV9,CASSPGRGSKQFF
TRBV6-5,CASSYSIQREQFF
TRBV2,CASSEGGAPNEQYF
TRBV7-9,CASTRGDYPLHF
TRBV19,CASSIQRGVADTQYF
TRBV18,CASSPLTSGSEQFF
TRBV11-2,CASSLTPGTGQTQYF
TRBV18,CASSPTQETQYF
TRBV27,CASSLFAGGRRDEQFF
TRBV9,CASSVGTVSSYGYTF
TRBV7-2,CASSLGHGGRAYEQYF
TRBV6-5,CASSYSRTGGTEAFF
TRBV5-4,CASSLWVGSYNEQFF
TRBV6-5,CASSLGDTQYF
TRBV11-1,CASSFPASGGPSYEQYF
TRBV19,CASRDRGTDTQYF
TRBV19,CASSIDGGSEAFF
TRBV14,CASSLIDSTMLYF
TRBV7-3,CASSPEPLGYGYTF
TRBV18,CASSPATGGDGYTF
TRBV4-1,CASSQDSRDTQYF
TRBV6-5,CATSGREGSRQPQHF
TRBV19,CASSPGQGAREQYF
TRBV7-2,CASSYDGTGNGYTF
TRBV10-3,CAISRGSNTEAFF
TRBV7-9,CASSLSSRVHGYTF
TRBV14,CASSKERGSSYNEQFF
TRBV7-8,CASRPPLAGPYEQYF
TRBV27,CASSLDGPYEQYF
TRBV10-3,CAISEDSERPQHF
TRBV7-2,CASSLVTPSGYTF
TRBV5-1,CASSPGTGNTEAFF
TRBV4-1,CASSSSIPGLAGGPKGYEQYF
TRBV7-6,CASSSEGAYNEQFF
TRBV6-4,CARYRDRGYEQYF
TRBV6-5,CASRRIDSGNTIYF
TRBV11-3,CASSFTGNQPQHF
TRBV4-1,CASSQVGLAHTSSYNEQFF
TRBV28,CASGSTAKEQFF
TRBV2,CASSPRLGYNEQFF
TRBV4-2,CASSQGQGLVIDTQYF
TRBV2,CASRGDSRSYEQYF
TRBV7-1,CASSLVRGNQPQHF
TRBV5-6,CASSLVGGKDTQYF
TRBV15,CATSRGGAQSSGANVLTF